One and the same sample provided the 10 T cell receptor beta chains below, sequenced in a study of breast tumors, draining lymph nodes, adjacent tissues (TCRdb year 2016). Lymph node samples were obtained from the axillary draining lymph nodes of breast cancer patients. Libraries were constructed by multiplex PCR. TCRdb names Illumina HiSeq 2000 as the instrument used. The public reads were quality trimmed at Q25 with fastp and then assembled into clones with MiXCR by TCRdb, keeping productive beta chains. Identical CDR3 proteins give one entry, which carries the most common genes and DNA. The sample table shows around 140,000 distinct CDR3 sequences, and around 20% are seen once. Under 3% of the sample is taken by the ten largest. Sequenced sample: axillary lymph node tissue. These receptors were collected from a female donor with breast cancer. Some clones in this sample may be carry-over from other donors' samples.

This clonotype has ten or more counts. The chain combines TRBV4-2 with TRBJ2-2; a weak D match, TRBD2 (5 bases). Deletions cut 1 base from V and 5 bases from J, with 11 bases between. In germline, CDR1 is LGHNA, CDR2 YNFKEQ. CDR3 length equals 15 residues. The CDR3 here is CASSQGQEGTGELFF. For the CDR3, the DNA is TGTGCCAGCAGCCAAGGTCAAGAGGGAACCGGGGAGCTGTTTTTT.

This clonotype occurred a few times. The chain carries TRBV19 and TRBJ1-5, with unresolved D. Germline CDR1 reads LNHDA; CDR2 reads SQIVND (reference sequence). The V end lost 7 bases, the J end lost 8 bases, and 12 bases lay between the germline ends. CDR3 length equals 12 residues. CDR3 DNA sequence: TGTGCCAGTACCTTCGGACGGGAGCCCCAGCATTTT. Amino acids: CASTFGREPQHF.

The chain joins TRBV12-3 or TRBV12-4 to TRBJ1-1; tentatively, D is TRBD1 (6 bases). This CDR3 contains 13 residues. With 3 bases removed from V and 1 base from J, the gap between germline ends came to 6 bases. The DNA for the CDR3 is TGTGCCAGCAGTTTGGGGGCGAACACTGAAGCTTTCTTT. It translates to CASSLGANTEAFF.

The chain has TRBV18 and TRBJ1-5, with 9 nucleotides matching TRBD1. The V gene end was trimmed by 4 bases and the J gene end by 2 bases; junction bases not matched to a gene: 6. The CDR3 is 16 amino acids. Germline-derived CDR1 and CDR2 are KGHSH and LQKENI. In DNA, the CDR3 is TGTGCCAGCTCACTCCGGACAGGGGAAGGCAATCAGCCCCAGCATTTT. Encoded protein: CASSLRTGEGNQPQHF.

This clonotype appeared many times. This sequence joins TRBV20-1 and TRBJ2-7; perhaps TRBD2 as D (5 bases). Trimming took 3 bases from V and 5 from J, leaving 17 bases between them. Germline CDR1 reads DFQATT; CDR2 reads SNEGSKA (reference sequence). The CDR3 loop spans 14 amino acids. The DNA of the CDR3 is TGCAGTGCTAGGGCGCCACTAGGGTCGGACGAGCAGTACTTC. This translates into CSARAPLGSDEQYF.

This clonotype showed up just a few times. This chain connects TRBV5-8 to TRBJ2-3; 12 positions match TRBD1. The CDR3 contains 18 residues. Germline V CDR1 and CDR2: SGHTS, YDEGEE. V lost 6 bases to trimming and J lost 1 base; unmatched junction nucleotides: 12. The CDR3, as DNA: TGTGCCAGCAAAATCCGGGACAGGGGGCGCCCGGGCACAGATACGCAGTATTTT. It yields the protein CASKIRDRGRPGTDTQYF.

This clonotype showed up many times. The rearrangement joins TRBV7-2 to TRBJ2-7; 12 nucleotides line up with TRBD2. The V segment lost 5 bases and the J segment 4 bases; nucleotides outside the gene matches: 3. Looked up from germline, CDR1 is SGHTA and CDR2 is FQGNSA. This CDR3 is built from 14 residues. Here the CDR3 DNA reads TGTGCCAGCAGCCCGACTAGCGGGAGTTACGAGCAGTACTTC. It yields the protein CASSPTSGSYEQYF. The variable domain in full, completed from reference TRBV7-2 and TRBJ2-7, reads GAGVSQSPSNKVTEKGKDVELRCDPISGHTALYWYRQSLGQGLEFLIYFQGNSAPDKSGLPSDRFSAERTGGSVSTLTIQRTQQEDSAVYLCASSPTSGSYEQYFGPGTRLTVT.

This clonotype was detected ten times or more. V usage is TRBV5-6 and J usage is TRBJ2-7; D is possibly TRBD1 or TRBD2 (5 bases each). V lost 2 bases to trimming and J lost 5 bases, with 17 bases between them. Germline CDR1 reads SGHDT; CDR2 reads YYEEEE. The CDR3 is 15 amino acids. CDR3 sequence: CASSFFRDVGHEQYF. The CDR3 bases are TGTGCCAGCAGCTTCTTCCGGGACGTGGGCCACGAGCAGTACTTC.

This clonotype was observed at least ten times. The chain uses TRBV10-3 and TRBJ2-3; a weak D match, TRBD2 (6 bases). The CDR3 runs to 14 residues. V was cut by 6 bases and J by 4 bases, with 14 bases left in between. Germline CDR1 ENHRY, CDR2 SYGVKD. CDR3 DNA sequence: TGTGCCATCAGCTACGGGACTCAAGCAGATACGCAGTATTTT. Translating it yields CAISYGTQADTQYF.

At least ten counts were recorded for this clonotype. The chain recombines TRBV11-3 with TRBJ2-5; D possibly matches TRBD1 or TRBD2 (6 bases each). The germline CDR1 and CDR2 sequences are SGHNT and YENEEA. This CDR3 has 16 residues. Trimming left V 5 bases short and J 2 bases short, with 18 bases between. CDR3 protein: CASSPTRGLTQETQYF. The CDR3 DNA follows: TGTGCCAGCAGCCCCACACGGGGGCTAACACAAGAGACCCAGTACTTC.